This TCR beta chain originates from a study of cytomegalovirus exposure and HLA in healthy donors. Amplification used 60 Vbeta primers and 13 Jbeta primers. The data were produced by immunoSEQ multiplex PCR, yet TCRdb's version contains in-frame clones alone and is incomplete. Altogether about 100,000 clones are present, around 80% being singletons, with the ten largest covering 0.9% to 1.5%. In the case of this clone: What it binds is unknown.

This CDR3 spans 15 amino acids. The germline CDR1 and CDR2 sequences are LNHDA and SQIVND (reference sequence). The V end was cut by 9 bases, the J end by 0 bases, with 17 bases between. Study outcomes and limitations: An analysis done earlier found most TCR beta V segments productive about 87% or about 30% of the time.

What was sequenced was PBMCs. This chain joins TRBV19 and TRBJ1-2; a possible D gene is TRBD1 (5 bases). This sequence originates from a woman younger than 35 in good health and CMV-seronegative. The CDR3 coding sequence is TGTGCCAGAGGGGTCTCAGCAGGAACTAACTATGGCTACACCTTC. Its protein is CARGVSAGTNYGYTF.